This T cell receptor beta chain was sequenced during a study of blood T cells in healthy people across ages. A second PCR, run for roughly 7 to 11 cycles, used a sample-barcoded 5' primer plus a J-beta primer mix. With 12 random nucleotides, a template-switch adaptor tagged each individual cDNA molecule. Each CDR3 protein is one row after TCRdb ran MiXCR on the 5' RACE reads. The table lists some 780,000 distinct CDR3 sequences, 56% of them singletons. CDR3 size: 15 residues. Germline CDR1 is ENHRY and CDR2 is SYGVKD. V shed 4 bases and J 3 bases; nucleotides not matched to a gene: 1. This clonotype has only a few counts.

The chain couples TRBV10-3 to TRBJ2-5, with 14 bases aligning to TRBD2. The sequenced material came from blood. The origin of this receptor is a man aged 35 to 55 in good health. The CDR3 DNA sequence: TGTGCCATCAGTGGGGGACTAGCGGGAGAAGAGACCCAGTACTTC. Amino acids: CAISGGLAGEETQYF.